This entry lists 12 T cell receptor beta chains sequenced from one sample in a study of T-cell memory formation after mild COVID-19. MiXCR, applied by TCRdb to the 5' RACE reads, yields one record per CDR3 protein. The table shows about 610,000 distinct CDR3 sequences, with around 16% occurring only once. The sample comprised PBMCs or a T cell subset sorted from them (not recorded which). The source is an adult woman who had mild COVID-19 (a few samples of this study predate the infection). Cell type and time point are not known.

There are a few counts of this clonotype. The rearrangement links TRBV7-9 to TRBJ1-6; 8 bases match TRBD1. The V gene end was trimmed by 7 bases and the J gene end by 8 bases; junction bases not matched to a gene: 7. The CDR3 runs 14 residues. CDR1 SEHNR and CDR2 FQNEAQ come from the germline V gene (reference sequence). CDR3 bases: TGTGCCAGCACTCGGGGACAGGCGGATTCACCCCTCCACTTT. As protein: CASTRGQADSPLHF. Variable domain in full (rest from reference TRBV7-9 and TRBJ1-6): DTGVSQNPRHKITKRGQNVTFRCDPISEHNRLYWYRQTLGQGPEFLTYFQNEAQLEKSRLLSDRFSAERPKGSFSTLEIQRTEQGDSAMYLCASTRGQADSPLHFGNGTRLTVT.

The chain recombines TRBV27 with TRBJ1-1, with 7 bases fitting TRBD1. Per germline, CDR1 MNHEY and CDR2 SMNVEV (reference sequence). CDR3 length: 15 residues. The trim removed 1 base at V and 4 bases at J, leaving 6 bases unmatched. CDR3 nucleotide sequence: TGTGCCAGCAGTTTATTAAACCAGGGGGGCACTGAAGCTTTCTTT. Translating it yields CASSLLNQGGTEAFF.

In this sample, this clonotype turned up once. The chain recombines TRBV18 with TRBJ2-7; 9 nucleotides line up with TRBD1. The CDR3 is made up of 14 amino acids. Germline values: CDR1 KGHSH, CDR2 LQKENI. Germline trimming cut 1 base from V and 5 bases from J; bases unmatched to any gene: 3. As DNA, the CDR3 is TGTGCCAGCTCACCACGGGACAGGGACAACGAGCAGTACTTC. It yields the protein CASSPRDRDNEQYF.

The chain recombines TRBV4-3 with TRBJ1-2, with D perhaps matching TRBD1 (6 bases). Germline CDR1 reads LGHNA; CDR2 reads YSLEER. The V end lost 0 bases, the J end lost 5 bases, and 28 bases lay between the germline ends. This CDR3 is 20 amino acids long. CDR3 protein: CASSQELLTGHTTPLYGYTF. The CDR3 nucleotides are TGCGCCAGCAGCCAAGAACTCTTGACAGGACATACCACCCCCCTTTATGGCTACACCTTC.

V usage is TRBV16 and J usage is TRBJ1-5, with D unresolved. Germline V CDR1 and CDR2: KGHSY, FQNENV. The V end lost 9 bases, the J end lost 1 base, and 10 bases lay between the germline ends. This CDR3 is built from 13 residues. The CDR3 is CASTDGSNQPQHF. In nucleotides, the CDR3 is TGTGCCAGTACCGACGGGAGCAATCAGCCCCAGCATTTT.

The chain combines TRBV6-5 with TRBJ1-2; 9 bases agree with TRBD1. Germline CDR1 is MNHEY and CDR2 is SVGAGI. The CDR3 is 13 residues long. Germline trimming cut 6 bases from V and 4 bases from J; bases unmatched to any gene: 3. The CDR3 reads CASRGQGSYGYTF. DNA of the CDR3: TGTGCCAGCAGGGGACAGGGAAGCTATGGCTACACCTTC.

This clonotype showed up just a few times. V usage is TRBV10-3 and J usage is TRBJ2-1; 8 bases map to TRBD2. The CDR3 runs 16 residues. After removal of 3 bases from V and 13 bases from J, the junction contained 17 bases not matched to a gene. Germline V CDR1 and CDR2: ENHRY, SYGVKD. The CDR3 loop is CAISDGEASGSLRQFF. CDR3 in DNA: TGTGCCATCAGTGACGGGGAGGCTAGCGGGTCACTCCGACAGTTCTTC.

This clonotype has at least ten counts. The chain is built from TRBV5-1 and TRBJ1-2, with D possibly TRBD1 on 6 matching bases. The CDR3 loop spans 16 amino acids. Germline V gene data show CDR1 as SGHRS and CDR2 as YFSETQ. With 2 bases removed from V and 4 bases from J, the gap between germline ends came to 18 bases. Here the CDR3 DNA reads TGCGCCAGCAGCTTCCAAATGGGGGGCGACCTCTATGGCTACACCTTC. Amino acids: CASSFQMGGDLYGYTF.

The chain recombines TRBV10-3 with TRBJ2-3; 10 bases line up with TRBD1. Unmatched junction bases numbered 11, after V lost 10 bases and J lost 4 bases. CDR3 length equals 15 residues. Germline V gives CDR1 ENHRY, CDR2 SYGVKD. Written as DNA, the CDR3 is TGTGCCAACGGCCCGGGACAGGGGAACCCAGATACGCAGTATTTT. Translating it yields CANGPGQGNPDTQYF.

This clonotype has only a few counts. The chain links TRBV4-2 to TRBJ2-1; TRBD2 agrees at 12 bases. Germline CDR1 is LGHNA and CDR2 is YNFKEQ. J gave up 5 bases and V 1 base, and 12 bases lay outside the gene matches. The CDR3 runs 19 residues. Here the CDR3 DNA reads TGTGCCAGCAGCCAAGCTAGCGGGAGGGCCCACTACTCAGACAATGAGCAGTTCTTC. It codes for CASSQASGRAHYSDNEQFF.

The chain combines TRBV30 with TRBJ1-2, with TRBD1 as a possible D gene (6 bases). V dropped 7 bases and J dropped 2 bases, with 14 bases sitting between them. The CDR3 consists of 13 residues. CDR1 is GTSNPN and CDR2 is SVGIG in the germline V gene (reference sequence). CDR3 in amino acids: CASGGRLNYGYTF. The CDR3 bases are TGTGCCTCGGGGGGCCGGTTGAACTATGGCTACACCTTC.

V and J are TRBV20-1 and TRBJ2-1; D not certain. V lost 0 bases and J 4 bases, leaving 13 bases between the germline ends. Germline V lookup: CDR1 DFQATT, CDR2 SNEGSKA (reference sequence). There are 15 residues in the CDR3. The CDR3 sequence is CSARDPKAVYNEQFF. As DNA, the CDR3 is TGCAGTGCTAGAGATCCGAAGGCGGTTTACAATGAGCAGTTCTTC.